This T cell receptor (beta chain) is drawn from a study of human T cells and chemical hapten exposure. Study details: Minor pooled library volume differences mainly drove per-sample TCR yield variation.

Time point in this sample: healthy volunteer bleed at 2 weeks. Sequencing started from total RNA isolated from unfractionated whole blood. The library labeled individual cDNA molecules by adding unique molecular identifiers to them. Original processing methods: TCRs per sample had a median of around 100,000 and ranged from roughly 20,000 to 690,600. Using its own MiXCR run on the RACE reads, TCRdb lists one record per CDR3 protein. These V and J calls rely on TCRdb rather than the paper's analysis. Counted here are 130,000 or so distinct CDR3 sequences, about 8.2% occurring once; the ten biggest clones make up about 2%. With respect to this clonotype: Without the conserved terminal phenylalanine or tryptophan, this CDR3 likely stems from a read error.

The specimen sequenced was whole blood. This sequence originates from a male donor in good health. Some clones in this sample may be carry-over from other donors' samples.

CDR3 DNA sequence: TGTGCCAGCAGCTCCCCCCTGGGCGAGCAGTACTTG. It translates to CASSSPLGEQYL. The chain joins TRBV7-9 to TRBJ2-7; the D is unclear. Trimming shortened V by 4 bases and J by 6 bases, and 10 bases separated the two germline ends. This CDR3 comprises 12 residues. Germline CDR1 is SEHNR and CDR2 is FQNEAQ (reference sequence).